A single sample is the source of the 11 T cell receptor beta chains below, sequenced in a study of CD8+ T cells in alopecia areata. Following extraction, RNA underwent reverse transcription to cDNA, which served as the sequencing template. The protocol was immunoSEQ multiplex PCR, while the TCRdb copy is restricted to in-frame clones and leaves out a portion. The table shows approximately 210,000 clones, with about three fifths occurring only once. The treatment: oral pan-JAK inhibitor, 5-10 mg twice daily. The sample consisted of CD4+ T cells sorted from blood, taken at week 24, from a patient treated with tofacitinib. These receptors were collected from a human donor with alopecia areata.

This rearrangement joins TRBV12-5 to TRBJ1-1; tentatively, D is TRBD1 (6 bases). V was trimmed by 3 bases and J by 7 bases, leaving 21 bases between them. The CDR3 contains 16 residues. Germline-derived CDR1 and CDR2 are LGHNT and FRNRAP. The CDR3 nucleotides are TGTGCTAGTGGTTTTAGACCCAGGGGTCCCCTGGTTGAAGCTTTCTTT. Encoded protein: CASGFRPRGPLVEAFF. The full variable domain, with the rest looked up from reference TRBV12-5 and TRBJ1-1, is DARVTQTPRHKVTEMGQEVTMRCQPILGHNTVFWYRQTMMQGLELLAYFRNRAPLDDSGMPKDRFSAEMPDATLATLKIQPSEPRDSAVYFCASGFRPRGPLVEAFFGQGTRLTVV.

The chain has TRBV15 and TRBJ1-2; D not certain. The V gene's germline CDR1 is LNHNV and CDR2 YYDKDF (reference sequence). V was clipped by 5 bases and J by 0 bases, with 7 bases between them. The CDR3 has 13 amino acids. CDR3 protein: CATSRGANYGYTF. CDR3 coding DNA: TGTGCCACCAGCCGCGGAGCTAACTATGGCTACACCTTC.

This chain uses TRBV30 with TRBJ1-2; no clear D. Germline-derived CDR1 and CDR2 are GTSNPN and SVGIG (reference sequence). V lost 3 bases, J lost 7 bases, and 18 bases lay in between. CDR3 size: 14 residues. The CDR3 here is CAWREWGKDAGYTF. The CDR3 DNA reads as TGTGCCTGGAGGGAATGGGGAAAAGACGCTGGCTACACCTTC.

This clone was counted between two and nine times. This chain uses TRBV11-2 with TRBJ2-3; D is unresolved. Germline lookup yields CDR1 SGHAT and CDR2 FQNNGV. V gave up 2 bases and J gave up 5 bases, with 11 bases separating them. CDR3 length equals 14 residues. The CDR3 region has the DNA TGTGCCAGCAGCTTATGGGCAGGTGGAGATACGCAGTATTTT. Encoded protein: CASSLWAGGDTQYF.

As for this clone: Other DNA sequences from this sample encode an identical CDR3 as well. V and J are TRBV27 and TRBJ2-7; D may be TRBD2 (7 bases). CDR1 is MNHEY, CDR2 SMNVEV, per germline (reference sequence). This CDR3 is 15 amino acids long. V was cut by 2 bases and J by 4 bases, with 15 bases left in between. As DNA, the CDR3 is TGTGCCAGCAGTTTAGGAGGGCGGGGGCGGTACGAGCAGTACTTC. This gives the protein CASSLGGRGRYEQYF.

This clone was detected a few times. V usage is TRBV5-7 and J usage is TRBJ1-1; D gene unclear. TRBV5-7 is assigned to the ORF class and has an uncertain function. This CDR3 has 12 amino acids. The V gene lost 10 bases and the J gene lost 3 bases, with 13 bases spanning the gap. This chain's CDR3 is CAQKARHTEAFF. The CDR3 coding sequence is TGTGCCCAAAAGGCGAGGCACACTGAAGCTTTCTTT.

The rearrangement uses TRBV4-3 and TRBJ1-5, with D hard to call. The CDR3 is 14 amino acids. V was cut by 1 base and J by 7 bases, with 11 bases left in between. CDR1 is LGHNA and CDR2 is YSLEER in the germline V gene. For the CDR3, the DNA is TGCGCCAGCAGCCAAGTGGGATGGGGACAGCCCCAGCATTTT. Amino acids: CASSQVGWGQPQHF.

The rearrangement uses TRBV29-1 and TRBJ2-3; 11 bases match TRBD1. Germline values: CDR1 SQVTM, CDR2 ANQGSEA. The ends lost 6 bases at V and 8 bases at J; junction bases unmatched: 7. This CDR3 has 13 residues. This CDR3 is CSVTGTGGGTQYF. The DNA of the CDR3 is TGCAGCGTAACCGGGACAGGGGGGGGTACGCAGTATTTT.

The table lists this clone with a few counts. The genes are TRBV2 and TRBJ1-3, with D hard to call. With 6 bases removed from V and 0 bases from J, the gap between germline ends came to 6 bases. Germline values: CDR1 SNHLY, CDR2 FYNNEI. The CDR3 loop spans 13 amino acids. CDR3 coding DNA: TGTGCCAGCAGGGATTCCTCTGGAAACACCATATATTTT. It yields the protein CASRDSSGNTIYF.

This clone was recorded many times. The chain joins TRBV13 to TRBJ1-4; D is ambiguous. V was clipped by 1 base and J by 1 base, with 7 bases between them. This CDR3 spans 15 amino acids. Looked up from germline, CDR1 is PRHDT and CDR2 is FYEKMQ (reference sequence). CDR3 DNA: TGTGCCAGCAGCTTAGCCGACCGAACTAATGAAAAACTGTTTTTT. Translation gives CASSLADRTNEKLFF.

V usage is TRBV18 and J usage is TRBJ2-7; 8 positions match TRBD1. The CDR3 consists of 14 residues. Looked up from germline, CDR1 is KGHSH and CDR2 is LQKENI. The V and J ends lost 3 bases and 2 bases, in that order; junction bases with no gene match: 3. The CDR3 spells CASSPDRGTYEQYF. Here the CDR3 DNA reads TGTGCCAGCTCACCCGACAGGGGTACCTACGAGCAGTACTTC.